A selection of T cell receptor beta chains follows, all from one sample in a study of blood T cell repertoires in COVID-19. Some clones are missing from TCRdb's copy, which holds only in-frame ones; the method was immunoSEQ multiplex PCR. The sample has around 150,000 clones, 86% seen once. The sequenced material came from peripheral blood. These receptors originate from a man in his fifties or sixties with acute or convalescent COVID-19. Both conserved end residues are part of each CDR3. D genes are given only for firm matches. Clone size is shown for a subset of rows, as once, few, many or a class of expanded clone.

V	size	J	D	DNA	CDR3
TRBV27	NA	TRBJ1-5	NA	TGTGCCAGCAGTTTATTTTTTGGGGCTCAGCCCCAGCATTTT	CASSLFFGAQPQHF
TRBV4-2	NA	TRBJ2-5	TRBD2	TGTGCCAGCAGCTACACGGCTAGCGGGAGTTCGGAGACCCAGTACTTC	CASSYTASGSSETQYF
TRBV4-2	NA	TRBJ2-7	NA	TGTGCCAGCAGCCAGCCCCTAGGCGGGGAGCAGTACTTC	CASSQPLGGEQYF
TRBV27	NA	TRBJ2-3	TRBD2	TGTGCCAGCAGGCTAGCGGCTAGCACAGATACGCAGTATTTT	CASRLAASTDTQYF
TRBV28	NA	TRBJ1-6	TRBD1	TGTGCCAGCAGTTACCGGACAGGGAGCCCTTCACCCCTCCACTTT	CASSYRTGSPSPLHF
TRBV28	NA	TRBJ1-1	NA	TGTGCCAGCAGTTTACTTAAACAGGAAGCTTTCTTT	CASSLLKQEAFF
TRBV10-1	NA	TRBJ2-1	TRBD1	TGCGCCAGCACGCCGGGACAGGGTTACTACAATGAGCAGTTCTTC	CASTPGQGYYNEQFF
TRBV30	NA	TRBJ2-3	NA	TGTGCCTGGAGTTTCGGCACAGATACGCAGTATTTT	CAWSFGTDTQYF
TRBV3-1/TRBV3-2	NA	TRBJ2-1	NA	TGTGCCAGCAGCCCTCCAGAGACACGGGAACCTTTCCCAAATGAGCAGTTCTTC	CASSPPETREPFPNEQFF
TRBV27	NA	TRBJ2-5	NA	TGTGCCAGCAGTTTAAGGGGCCAGGAGGGTGAGACCCAGTACTTC	CASSLRGQEGETQYF
TRBV19	NA	TRBJ1-5	TRBD1	TGTGCCAGTAAGGACAGGGGTGCTATAAGCAATCAGCCCCAGCATTTT	CASKDRGAISNQPQHF
TRBV15	NA	TRBJ2-2	NA	TGTGCCACCAGCAGCCTGACAGTCACCGGGGAGCTGTTTTTT	CATSSLTVTGELFF
TRBV7-2	NA	TRBJ1-5	TRBD1	TGTGCCAGCAGCTTAAGTTCAAACAGGGGGCACCAGCCCCAGCATTTT	CASSLSSNRGHQPQHF
TRBV7-9	NA	TRBJ1-6	NA	TGTGCCAGCAGCTTAGGGCCTCGGGGGGACTATTCACCCCTCCACTTT	CASSLGPRGDYSPLHF
TRBV10-3	once	TRBJ1-1	NA	TGTGCCATCAGTGAGTCGAAAGCGGGGGTGAACACTGAAGCTTTCTTT	CAISESKAGVNTEAFF
TRBV28	NA	TRBJ1-2	NA	TGTGCCAGCAGCCTTAGTCAGGGATCGTTAAATGGCTACACCTTC	CASSLSQGSLNGYTF
TRBV30	once	TRBJ2-7	TRBD2	TGTGCCTGGACGGGACTAGCGGGGGGGGAGCAGTACTTC	CAWTGLAGGEQYF
TRBV6-5	NA	TRBJ2-3	TRBD2	TGTGCCAGCAGCCGGCGACTAGCGAGAACAGATACGCAGTATTTT	CASSRRLARTDTQYF
TRBV5-1	NA	TRBJ1-1	NA	TGCGCCAGCAGCTTGGACCCGGCTGGGGGGGAAGCTTTCTTT	CASSLDPAGGEAFF
TRBV4-1	NA	TRBJ1-2	TRBD1	TGCGCCAGCAGCCAATTACAGGGGGCCGCTAACTATGGCTACACCTTC	CASSQLQGAANYGYTF